This T cell receptor (beta chain) originates from a study of OX40 agonist ivuxolimab in advanced cancers. This CDR3 comprises 15 residues. Germline CDR1 and CDR2: SGHTA and FQGNSA. Deletions cut 2 bases from V and 2 bases from J, with 11 bases between. Some clones are missing from TCRdb's copy, which holds only in-frame ones; the method was immunoSEQ multiplex PCR. The table has about 58,000 clones, about 81% seen once. Peripheral blood came from all dose cohorts at three timepoints. The chain employs TRBV7-2 and TRBJ2-3, with D tentatively TRBD1 (5 bases). The sequence was collected from an adult with an advanced solid tumor such as melanoma, head and neck, liver or kidney cancer. The sequences come from CD4+ or CD8+ T cells sorted from blood, collected in a trial of the OX40 agonist ivuxolimab. DNA for the CDR3: TGTGCCAGCAGCTTAAATAAAGGGGCCACAGATACGCAGTATTTT. This gives the protein CASSLNKGATDTQYF.